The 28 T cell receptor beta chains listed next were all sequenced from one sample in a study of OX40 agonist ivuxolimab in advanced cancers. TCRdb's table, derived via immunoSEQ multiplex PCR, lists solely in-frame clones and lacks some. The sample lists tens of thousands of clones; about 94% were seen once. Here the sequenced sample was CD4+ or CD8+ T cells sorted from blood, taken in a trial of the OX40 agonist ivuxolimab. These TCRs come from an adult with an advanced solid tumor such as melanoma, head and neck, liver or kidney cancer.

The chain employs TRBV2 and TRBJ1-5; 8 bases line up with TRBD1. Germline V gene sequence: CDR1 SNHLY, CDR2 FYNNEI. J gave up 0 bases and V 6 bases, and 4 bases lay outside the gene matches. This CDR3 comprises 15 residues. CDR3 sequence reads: CASRGDRYSNQPQHF. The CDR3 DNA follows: TGTGCCAGCAGGGGGGACAGGTATAGCAATCAGCCCCAGCATTTT. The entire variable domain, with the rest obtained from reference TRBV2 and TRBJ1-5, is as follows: EPEVTQTPSHQVTQMGQEVILRCVPISNHLYFYWYRQILGQKVEFLVSFYNNEISEKSEIFDDQFSVERPDGSNFTLKIRSTKLEDSAMYFCASRGDRYSNQPQHFGDGTRLSIL.

CDR3 DNA: TGTGCCAGCAGTTTGGGCAGCAGTACCTACGAGCAGTACTTC. Protein product: CASSLGSSTYEQYF. The genes are TRBV27 and TRBJ2-7, with unresolved D. Trimming removed 3 bases from V and 2 bases from J, with 11 bases in between. CDR3 length equals 14 residues. Per germline, CDR1 MNHEY and CDR2 SMNVEV (reference sequence).

The CDR3 nucleotides are TGTGCCAGCAGCCCGGGGACGGACTATAATTCACCCCTCCACTTT. Its protein is CASSPGTDYNSPLHF. This chain links TRBV7-6 with TRBJ1-6, with D maybe TRBD1 (5 bases). Deletions cut 5 bases from V and 3 bases from J, with 11 bases between. This CDR3 comprises 15 residues. CDR1 is SGHVS, CDR2 FNYEAQ, per germline.

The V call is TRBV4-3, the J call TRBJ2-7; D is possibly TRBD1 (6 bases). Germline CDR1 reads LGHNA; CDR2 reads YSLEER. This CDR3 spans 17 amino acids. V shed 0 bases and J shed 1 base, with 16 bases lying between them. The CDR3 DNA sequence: TGCGCCAGCAGCCAAGATCATGCCACAGGGCCGTCCTACGAGCAGTACTTC. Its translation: CASSQDHATGPSYEQYF.

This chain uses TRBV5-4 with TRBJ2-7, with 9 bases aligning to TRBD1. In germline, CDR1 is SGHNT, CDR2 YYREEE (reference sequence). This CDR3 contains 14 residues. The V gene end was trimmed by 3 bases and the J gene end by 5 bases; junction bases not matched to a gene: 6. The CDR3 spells CASSSHWTGDEQYF. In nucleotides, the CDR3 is TGTGCCAGCAGCTCGCACTGGACAGGGGACGAGCAGTACTTC.

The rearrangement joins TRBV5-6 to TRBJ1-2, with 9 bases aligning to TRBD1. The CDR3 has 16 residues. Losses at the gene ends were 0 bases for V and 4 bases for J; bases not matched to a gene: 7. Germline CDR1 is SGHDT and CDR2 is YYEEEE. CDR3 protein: CASSLGGQGTFYGYTF. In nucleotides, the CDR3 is TGTGCCAGCAGCTTGGGGGGACAGGGTACTTTCTATGGCTACACCTTC.

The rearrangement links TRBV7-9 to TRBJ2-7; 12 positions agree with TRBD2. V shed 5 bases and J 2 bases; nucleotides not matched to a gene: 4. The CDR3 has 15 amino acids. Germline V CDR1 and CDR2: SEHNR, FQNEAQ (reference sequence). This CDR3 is CASSPRTSGTYEQYF. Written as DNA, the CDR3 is TGTGCCAGCAGCCCACGGACTAGCGGGACCTACGAGCAGTACTTC.

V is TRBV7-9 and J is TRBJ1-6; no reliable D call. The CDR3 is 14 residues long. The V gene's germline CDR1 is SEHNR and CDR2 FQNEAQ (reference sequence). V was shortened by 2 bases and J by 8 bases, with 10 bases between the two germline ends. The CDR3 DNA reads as TGTGCCAGCAGCTTAACGGGGTTGGATTCACCCCTCCACTTT. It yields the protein CASSLTGLDSPLHF.

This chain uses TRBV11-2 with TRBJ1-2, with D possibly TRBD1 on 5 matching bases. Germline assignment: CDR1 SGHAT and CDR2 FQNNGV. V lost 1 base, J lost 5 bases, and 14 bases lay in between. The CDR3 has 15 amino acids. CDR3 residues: CASSLGEGPMYGYTF. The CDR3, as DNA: TGTGCCAGCAGCTTAGGGGAGGGGCCGATGTATGGCTACACCTTC.

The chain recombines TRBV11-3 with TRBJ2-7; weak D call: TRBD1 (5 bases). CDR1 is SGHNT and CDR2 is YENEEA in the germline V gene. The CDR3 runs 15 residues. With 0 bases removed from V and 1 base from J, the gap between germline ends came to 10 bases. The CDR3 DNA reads TGTGCCAGCAGCTTAGAGGCAGGGTCTTCCTACGAGCAGTACTTC. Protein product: CASSLEAGSSYEQYF.

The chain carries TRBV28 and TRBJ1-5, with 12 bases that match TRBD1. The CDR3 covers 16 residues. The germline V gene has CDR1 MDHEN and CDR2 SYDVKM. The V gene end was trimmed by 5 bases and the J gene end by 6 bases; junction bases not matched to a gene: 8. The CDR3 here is CASSATGTGGSQPQHF. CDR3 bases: TGTGCCAGCAGTGCTACCGGGACAGGGGGCTCTCAGCCCCAGCATTTT.

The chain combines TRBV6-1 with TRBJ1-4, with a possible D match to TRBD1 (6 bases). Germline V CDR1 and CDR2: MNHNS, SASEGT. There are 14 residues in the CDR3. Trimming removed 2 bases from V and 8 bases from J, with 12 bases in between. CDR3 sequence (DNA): TGTGCCAGCAGTGAATGGGAGGGACACGAAAAACTGTTTTTT. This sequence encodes CASSEWEGHEKLFF.

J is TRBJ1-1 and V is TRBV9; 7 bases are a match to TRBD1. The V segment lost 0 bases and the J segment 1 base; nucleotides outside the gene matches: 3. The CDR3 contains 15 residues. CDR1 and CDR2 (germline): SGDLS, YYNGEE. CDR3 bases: TGTGCCAGCAGCGTAGTACAGGGGACGAACACTGAAGCTTTCTTT. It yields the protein CASSVVQGTNTEAFF.

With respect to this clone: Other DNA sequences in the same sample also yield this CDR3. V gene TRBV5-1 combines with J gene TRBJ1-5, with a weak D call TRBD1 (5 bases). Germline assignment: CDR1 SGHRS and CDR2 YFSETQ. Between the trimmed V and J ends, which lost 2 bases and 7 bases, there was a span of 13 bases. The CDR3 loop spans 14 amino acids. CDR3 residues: CASSLVGGDQPQHF. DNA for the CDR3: TGCGCCAGCAGCTTAGTAGGCGGGGACCAGCCCCAGCATTTT.

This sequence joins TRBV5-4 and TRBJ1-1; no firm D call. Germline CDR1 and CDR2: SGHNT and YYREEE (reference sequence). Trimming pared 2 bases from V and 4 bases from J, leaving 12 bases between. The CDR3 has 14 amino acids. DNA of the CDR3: TGTGCCAGCAGCTTCAGACACCTACCCACTGAAGCTTTCTTT. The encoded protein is CASSFRHLPTEAFF.

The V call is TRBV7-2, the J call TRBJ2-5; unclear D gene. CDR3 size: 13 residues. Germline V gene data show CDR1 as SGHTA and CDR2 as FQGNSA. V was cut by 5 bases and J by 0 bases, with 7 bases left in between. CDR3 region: CASSRRYQETQYF. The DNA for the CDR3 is TGTGCCAGCAGCCGAAGGTACCAAGAGACCCAGTACTTC.

DNA of the CDR3: TGCGCCAGCAGCCAAGGGCCCGCTAGGCAGAAGGTCTACGAGCAGTACTTC. Translated: CASSQGPARQKVYEQYF. The genes are TRBV4-3 and TRBJ2-7; no clear D. V gave up 1 base and J gave up 3 bases, with 19 bases separating them. The CDR3 totals 17 residues. The germline V gene encodes CDR1 LGHNA and CDR2 YSLEER.

The CDR3 spells CASNQAGTANTEAFF. CDR3 sequence (DNA): TGTGCCAGCAACCAGGCCGGGACAGCGAACACTGAAGCTTTCTTT. This sequence joins TRBV6-5 and TRBJ1-1; 7 nucleotides agree with TRBD1. Trimming cost V 7 bases and J 1 base; bases outside gene matches: 9. The CDR3 covers 15 residues. Per the germline V gene, CDR1 is MNHEY and CDR2 is SVGAGI.

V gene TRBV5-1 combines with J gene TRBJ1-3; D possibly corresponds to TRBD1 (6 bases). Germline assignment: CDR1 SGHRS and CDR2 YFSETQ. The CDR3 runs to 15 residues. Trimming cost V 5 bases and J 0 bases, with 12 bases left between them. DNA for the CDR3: TGCGCCAGCAGACCTGACAGGAGCTCTGGAAACACCATATATTTT. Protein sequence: CASRPDRSSGNTIYF. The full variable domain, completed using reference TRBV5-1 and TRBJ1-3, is KAGVTQTPRYLIKTRGQQVTLSCSPISGHRSVSWYQQTPGQGLQFLFEYFSETQRNKGNFPGRFSGRQFSNSRSEMNVSTLELGDSALYLCASRPDRSSGNTIYFGEGSWLTVV.

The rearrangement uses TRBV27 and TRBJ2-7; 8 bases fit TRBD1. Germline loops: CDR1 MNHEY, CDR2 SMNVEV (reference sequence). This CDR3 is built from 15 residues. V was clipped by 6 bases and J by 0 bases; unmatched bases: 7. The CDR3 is CASSDRDRSSYEQYF. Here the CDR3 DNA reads TGTGCCAGCAGCGACCGGGACAGGTCCTCCTACGAGCAGTACTTC.

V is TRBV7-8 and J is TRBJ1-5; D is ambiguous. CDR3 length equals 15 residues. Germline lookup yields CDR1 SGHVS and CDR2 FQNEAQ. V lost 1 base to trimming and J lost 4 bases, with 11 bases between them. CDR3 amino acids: CASSLEWVRNQPQHF. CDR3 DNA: TGTGCCAGCAGCTTAGAGTGGGTCAGGAATCAGCCCCAGCATTTT.

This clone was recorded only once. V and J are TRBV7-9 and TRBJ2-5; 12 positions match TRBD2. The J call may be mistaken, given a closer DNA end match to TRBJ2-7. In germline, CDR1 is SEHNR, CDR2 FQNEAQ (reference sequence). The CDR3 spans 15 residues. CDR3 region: CASALTSGSPYEQYF. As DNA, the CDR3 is TGTGCCAGCGCGTTGACTAGCGGGAGCCCCTACGAGCAGTACTTC.

This CDR3 is CASSISSGRASTGELFF. The CDR3 DNA reads TGTGCCAGTAGTATCAGCTCCGGGAGGGCCTCGACCGGGGAGCTGTTTTTT. The chain is built from TRBV19 and TRBJ2-2, with 8 bases lining up with TRBD2. In germline, CDR1 is LNHDA, CDR2 SQIVND (reference sequence). CDR3 size: 17 residues. V lost 3 bases, J lost 5 bases, and 11 bases stayed unmatched. Variable domain in full (rest from reference TRBV19 and TRBJ2-2): DGGITQSPKYLFRKEGQNVTLSCEQNLNHDAMYWYRQDPGQGLRLIYYSQIVNDFQKGDIAEGYSVSREKKESFPLTVTSAQKNPTAFYLCASSISSGRASTGELFFGEGSRLTVL.

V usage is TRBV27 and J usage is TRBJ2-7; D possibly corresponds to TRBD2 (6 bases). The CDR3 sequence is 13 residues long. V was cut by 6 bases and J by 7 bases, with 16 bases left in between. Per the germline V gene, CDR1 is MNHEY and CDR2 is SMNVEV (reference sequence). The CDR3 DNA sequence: TGTGCCAGCAGAGCGGGCAGCCTGTTAGAGCAGTACTTC. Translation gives CASRAGSLLEQYF.

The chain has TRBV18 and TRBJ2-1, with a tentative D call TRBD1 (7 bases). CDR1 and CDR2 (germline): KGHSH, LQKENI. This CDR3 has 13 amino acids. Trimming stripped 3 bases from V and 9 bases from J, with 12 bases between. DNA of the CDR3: TGTGCCAGCTCACCCGGACAGGAGGGTGAGCAGTTCTTC. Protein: CASSPGQEGEQFF. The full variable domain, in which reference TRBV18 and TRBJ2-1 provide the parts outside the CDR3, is NAGVMQNPRHLVRRRGQEARLRCSPMKGHSHVYWYRQLPEEGLKFMVYLQKENIIDESGMPKERFSAEFPKEGPSILRIQQVVRGDSAAYFCASSPGQEGEQFFGPGTRLTVL.

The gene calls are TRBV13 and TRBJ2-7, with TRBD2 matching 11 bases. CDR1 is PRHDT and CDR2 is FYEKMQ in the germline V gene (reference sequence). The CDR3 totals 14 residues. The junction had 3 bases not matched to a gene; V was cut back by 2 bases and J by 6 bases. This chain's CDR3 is CASSLSSGRVEQYF. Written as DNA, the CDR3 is TGTGCCAGCAGCTTAAGTAGCGGGAGGGTCGAGCAGTACTTC.

The CDR3 region is CASSPGQGWEKLFF. CDR3 sequence (DNA): TGCGCCAGCAGCCCCGGACAGGGGTGGGAAAAACTGTTTTTT. V gene TRBV5-1 combines with J gene TRBJ1-4; TRBD1 agrees at 9 bases. The V segment lost 4 bases and the J segment 8 bases; nucleotides outside the gene matches: 6. Germline CDR1 is SGHRS and CDR2 is YFSETQ. This CDR3 region has 14 residues.

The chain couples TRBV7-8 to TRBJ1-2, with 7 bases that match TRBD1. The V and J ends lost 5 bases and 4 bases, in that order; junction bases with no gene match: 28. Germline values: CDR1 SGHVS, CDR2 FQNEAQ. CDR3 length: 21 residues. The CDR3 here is CASSKLDRSRRSGSETYGYTF. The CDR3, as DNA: TGTGCCAGCAGCAAATTGGACAGGTCCCGTCGGTCCGGAAGCGAAACCTATGGCTACACCTTC.